This T cell receptor beta chain was obtained from a study of T-cell reconstitution after alpha-beta-depleted transplantation in children. Study observations and caveats: Two months or so post-transplant, alpha-beta T cells reportedly derived from several hundred expanded graft clones. Counts and diversity of T cells one year after transplant came mostly from newly produced T cells.

This clonotype was counted between two and nine times. Its target is unknown. The J segment lost 3 bases and the V segment lost 6 bases, leaving 10 bases of the junction unmatched. This CDR3 spans 15 amino acids. Germline CDR1 reads MNHEY; CDR2 reads SVGEGT. Molecular barcoding with unique molecular identifiers was used for the TCRbeta library. TCRdb used MiXCR to reprocess the PCR reads, holding one entry per CDR3 protein. The data contain 700,000 to 950,000 distinct CDR3 sequences, roughly 16% of them singletons. The starting material was PBMCs, mostly from graft donor cells, obtained 360 days after TCRalphabeta/CD19-depleted stem cell transplant. The rearrangement links TRBV6-2 or TRBV6-3 to TRBJ2-7; 8 bases map to TRBD2. This TCR was sampled from a male patient younger than 18 who had a stem cell transplant for acute lymphoblastic leukemia, so the T cells may come from the graft donor. This CDR3 is CASSVQRGKHYEQYF. The CDR3 DNA is TGTGCCAGCAGCGTCCAGCGGGGGAAACACTACGAGCAGTACTTC.